This TCR beta chain was identified during a study of response to subunit inactivated influenza vaccine. Study-wide points: The authors suggested that few new T cells are recruited per seasonal influenza vaccination.

This clonotype came up a few times. Its antigen is not identified. From the RT-PCR reads, TCRdb called clonotypes with MiXCR, one entry per CDR3 protein. The repertoire consists of some 850,000 distinct CDR3 sequences, with about 18% occurring once and the leading ten covering roughly 11%. The CDR3 consists of 14 residues. Trimming took 5 bases from V and 0 from J, leaving 11 bases between them. In germline, CDR1 is SGHRS, CDR2 YFSETQ. This chain connects TRBV5-1 to TRBJ1-1, with D hard to call. This clonotype originated in a man over 45 who received an inactivated influenza vaccine. The sample here was PBMCs from blood, taken less than 6 days after vaccination. This CDR3 is CASSSGLMNTEAFF. Here the CDR3 DNA reads TGCGCCAGCAGTTCTGGGCTCATGAACACTGAAGCTTTCTTT. The whole variable domain, remainder taken from reference TRBV5-1 and TRBJ1-1, is KAGVTQTPRYLIKTRGQQVTLSCSPISGHRSVSWYQQTPGQGLQFLFEYFSETQRNKGNFPGRFSGRQFSNSRSEMNVSTLELGDSALYLCASSSGLMNTEAFFGQGTRLTVV.